The clone carrying this TCR beta chain was observed many times. This sample was included in a study of T-cell memory formation after mild COVID-19. V dropped 7 bases and J dropped 1 base, with 7 bases sitting between them. CDR3 size: 12 residues. In TCRdb, the 5' RACE reads were re-called with MiXCR into one record per CDR3 protein. The top ten clones hold roughly two fifths of a sample with over 45,000 distinct CDR3 sequences, about 27% of them seen once. The source material was PBMCs or a T cell subset sorted from them (not recorded which). The chain combines TRBV12-3 or TRBV12-4 with TRBJ1-1; D unclear. The clonotype was recovered from a man in his late teens or twenties who had mild COVID-19 (a few samples of this study predate the infection). Cell type and time point are not known. The CDR3 is CASTLGNTEAFF. The CDR3 nucleotides are TGTGCCAGCACTCTCGGGAACACTGAAGCTTTCTTT.